The TCR beta chain under discussion was sequenced for a study of a mutant IDH1 vaccine in newly diagnosed glioma. Noted time point: week 5, during vaccination. Vaccinated patients received 300 ug of mutant IDH1 20-mer peptide per dose, with topical imiquimod. Only in-frame clones appear in the TCRdb table, and some are missing; sequencing was by immunoSEQ multiplex PCR. Among about 30,000 clones, about 79% were seen once, and the ten largest hold approximately 24%. The CDR3 is made up of 14 amino acids. Germline V CDR1 and CDR2: MDHEN, SYDVKM. Trimming took 6 bases from V and 3 from J, leaving 15 bases between them. On this clone: Its target is not known.

The sequence came from a man aged 25 to 40 with glioma. The chain links TRBV28 to TRBJ2-7, with D possibly called TRBD1 or TRBD2 (5 bases each). The sample consisted of PBMCs, taken from a glioma patient whose treatment included an IDH1 peptide vaccine. The CDR3 DNA is TGTGCCAGCAGCCCGGGACCTTTAATCTACGAGCAGTACTTC. It yields the protein CASSPGPLIYEQYF.